The rows below give T cell receptor beta chains drawn from one sample of a study of shared clonotypes between healthy human individuals. Using immunoSEQ multiplex PCR, the repertoire was profiled, and TCRdb retains in-frame clones only, with some absent. The table lists about 500,000 clones, over 60% of them singletons. Sequenced: PBMCs. All receptors derive from a woman aged 40 to 50 in good health. Some clones in this sample may be carry-over from other donors' samples. CDR3s include the opening cysteine and the closing phenylalanine or tryptophan. Each record gives: J gene, V gene, CDR3 protein.

J: TRBJ2-4
V: TRBV28
CDR3: CASSLLGGRNIQYF

J: TRBJ1-1
V: TRBV7-9
CDR3: CASSLALINTEAFF

J: TRBJ2-1
V: TRBV18
CDR3: CASSTWGPGGNEQFF

J: TRBJ2-1
V: TRBV7-7
CDR3: CASSSRDSGNEQFF

J: TRBJ2-7
V: TRBV18
CDR3: CASSPLRGDPGRVPYEQYF

J: TRBJ2-7
V: TRBV18
CDR3: CASSSERSYEQYF

J: TRBJ2-3
V: TRBV6-5
CDR3: CASSYSVTDTQYF

J: TRBJ2-7
V: TRBV7-2
CDR3: CASSGQGFGEQYF

J: TRBJ2-1
V: TRBV19
CDR3: CASRTRIANNEQFF

J: TRBJ1-1
V: TRBV19
CDR3: CASSSASGGQGYVEAFF

J: TRBJ2-7
V: TRBV11-2
CDR3: CASSLDSLAGSYYEQYF

J: TRBJ2-3
V: TRBV29-1
CDR3: CSVESIAGQDTQYF

J: TRBJ1-1
V: TRBV5-6
CDR3: CASSWINRVGTEAFF

J: TRBJ1-2
V: TRBV18
CDR3: CASSPAGVNYGYTF